This T cell receptor beta chain was identified during a study of shared clonotypes between healthy human individuals (dated by TCRdb to the early 2020s). At the level of the whole study: The cohort comprised two women and a few men aged 18 to 49 years. For each donor, CD4 naive and CD4 memory were each given three plates, CD8 naive was given two plates, and CD8 memory was given one plate. To estimate repertoire size and how much clonotypes are shared between individuals, the study performed deep sequencing of blood TCR repertoires from about five healthy adults. To increase sequencing depth and limit assay-specific biases, TCR repertoire library preparation and sequencing were carried out by different laboratories using diverse techniques. Leukapheresis yielded between about 0.85 and 10 billion PBMCs per donor. The paper as a whole reports these results and caveats: Pairwise subsampling indicated that sequencing depth was expected to affect the degree of clonotype sharing among donors. Sampling was restricted to blood, and TCR repertoires in tissues likely differ from the TCR repertoires found in blood. Compared with non-shared clonotypes, the clonotypes found in all four sorted-subset donors had higher generation probabilities. Estimated clonotype richness was generally larger for naive than for memory subsets. The genetic and exposure-history diversity represented was limited by the small number of donors. Across a few donors, roughly 5.4% of naive CD4, more than 3% of naive CD8, approximately 2.5% of memory CD4, and roughly 0.41% of memory CD8 clonotypes were shared. Even with the large sequencing depth, rarefaction of the sorted-subset datasets indicated that sequencing was incomplete.

With regard to this clone: This clone's antigen is unknown. Base qualities are not at hand, and no much larger clone is one base apart.

The donors were healthy, HIV-negative adults who had no recently reported acute infections or vaccinations. Every donor was a Caucasian adult residing in Nashville, Tennessee, USA. CD4+ T cells were enriched by magnetic negative selection, after which naive cells were positively selected on CD45RA and the negative fraction was taken as the memory subset. Blood was collected by leukapheresis, and PBMCs were isolated by Ficoll-Histopaque density gradient centrifugation and then cryopreserved in liquid nitrogen vapor phase. Analytical flow cytometry was used to check the purity and quantity of each magnetically sorted T cell population. Genomic DNA was isolated from each sorted fraction and quantified by UV absorbance on a Nanodrop 2000c. Using the deep immunoSEQ assay, multiplex PCR amplified TCR CDR3 regions from genomic DNA. Extracted genomic DNA from each cell subset was distributed evenly across all wells of several immunoSEQ 96-well plates, and each plate was treated as a replicate. For sorted subsets, about 0.2 ug genomic DNA, equal to about 30,000 T cell genomes, was loaded into each replicate PCR. The purified libraries were quantified using a Qubit 3.0 fluorometer, sized with a Bioanalyzer 2100, and then quantified again using the KAPA Library Quantification kit. A separate single-read 150-cycle Illumina NextSeq 550 flow cell was used to sequence each immunoSEQ 96-well plate. As for the authors' bioinformatics: Because the immunoSEQ output included only junctional sequences and no quality scores, the filtering could not be the same as the filtering used for full-length reads. To assign V/J genes and CDR3, sequences were annotated against IMGT germline references using PyIR, a Python wrapper for IgBLAST v1.9. Any read was removed if the V/J assignment was weak (E-value above 1e-6), the CDR3 was missing, or the read contained stop codons, out-of-frame junctions, or ambiguous translated residues. V3J clonotypes were defined as sequences sharing the same inferred V gene, J gene, and CDR3 amino acid sequence. Percentage overlap between repertoires was calculated by dividing the number of shared unique clonotypes by the size of the smaller repertoire. Richness of each repertoire was evaluated using RTK rarefaction, the Chao1 estimator, and Recon v2.1 estimates of unobserved clonotypes. OLGA was used to compute generation probabilities for all TCRbeta clonotypes that the gDNA method yielded from a handful of donors. The immuneACCESS repertoire file appears here via TCRdb, limited to in-frame rearrangements. These files lack a portion of the clones; in checked studies, under half of the deficit traces to unresolved V genes, and the cause of the others is not known. That table is the source of V, J and clone size, and D and trimming were worked out from the DNA. Recorded for this sample are under 550,000 clones; 90% to 96% of them occurred a single time. The ten largest clones capture 0.06% of the sample.

The sequencing sample was made of naive CD4+ T cells sorted from blood. The sample's cell subset or site label, decoded: CD45RA+ positively selected. The clonotype was recovered from a woman younger than 45 in good health.

Here the CDR3 is given as CASGADTYEQYF. The base sequence is TGTGCCAGCGGGGCAGATACCTACGAGCAGTACTTC. The sequence is built from TRBV7-2 and TRBJ2-7; TRBD1 could be the D gene, as 5 bases match. From a lookup of the germline V gene, CDR1 and CDR2 are SGHTA and FQGNSA. CDR3 length: 12 amino acids, cysteine to phenylalanine. The DNA shown is the 36-base CDR3, in frame from base 1. Deletion took 8 bases off V and 2 bases off J, with a span of 10 bases between the germline ends. With the portions outside the CDR3 filled from the reference TRBV7-2 and TRBJ2-7 genes, the complete variable region becomes GAGVSQSPSNKVTEKGKDVELRCDPISGHTALYWYRQSLGQGLEFLIYFQGNSAPDKSGLPSDRFSAERTGGSVSTLTIQRTQQEDSAVYLCASGADTYEQYFGPGTRLTVT.